The rows below give T cell receptor beta chains drawn from one sample of a study of T-cell reconstitution after alpha-beta-depleted transplantation in children. TCRdb recomputed calls from the PCR reads with MiXCR, one row per CDR3 protein. The table includes 73,000 or so distinct CDR3 sequences, 4.9% detected once. Here the sequenced sample was PBMCs, mostly from graft donor cells, taken 180 days after TCRalphabeta/CD19-depleted stem cell transplant. The source of these receptors is a boy under three years old who had a stem cell transplant for acute myeloid leukemia, so the T cells may come from the graft donor. The CDR3 runs from the conserved cysteine through the conserved F or W. A D gene is named only where the DNA matches it firmly. Size is stated for part of the rows, as once, few or many counts, or as a class when the clone is expanded.

>TRBJ2-2|many|-|TRBV24-1
TGTGCCACCGGTGAGGGGAGCACCGGGGAGCTGTTTTTT
CATGEGSTGELFF
>TRBJ2-5|many|-|TRBV18
TGTGCCAGCTCGCCGGGACACCCCTTCGGGACCCAGTACTTC
CASSPGHPFGTQYF
>TRBJ2-3|many|-|TRBV11-2
TGTGCCAGCAGCTTGGGTGCAGATACGCAGTATTTT
CASSLGADTQYF
>TRBJ2-2|few|-|TRBV29-1
TGCAGCGTTGCCTGGGTTTTCACCGGGGAGCTGTTTTTT
CSVAWVFTGELFF
>TRBJ1-2|many|-|TRBV5-1
TGCGCCAGCGGCGGGGATTTTCCCTATGGCTACACCTTC
CASGGDFPYGYTF
>TRBJ2-7|many|TRBD1|TRBV7-9
TGTGCCAGCAGCTTTAAGCTTGGGACAGGGCTCTACGAGCAGTACTTC
CASSFKLGTGLYEQYF
>TRBJ1-1|-|TRBD1|TRBV12-3/TRBV12-4
TGTACCTGCAGTCGTCCGGGACAGGGAAAGAACACTGAAGCTTTCTTT
CTCSRPGQGKNTEAFF
>TRBJ2-2|many|TRBD1|TRBV11-2
TGTGCCAGCCAGCCCTGGGACAGGGTCGACACCGGGGAGCTGTTTTTT
CASQPWDRVDTGELFF
>TRBJ2-2|many|-|TRBV6-6
TGTGCCAGCAGTTACTCTAGGTCCGGGGAGCTGTTTTTT
CASSYSRSGELFF
>TRBJ1-2|many|TRBD1|TRBV4-2
TGTGCCAGCACCCCCTGGACAGGCCGCTATGGCTACACCTTC
CASTPWTGRYGYTF
>TRBJ1-2|many|-|TRBV20-1
TGCAGTGCTAGCTGGGACTATGGCTACACCTTC
CSASWDYGYTF
>TRBJ2-3|many|-|TRBV29-1
TGCAGCGTTACACCTTCAACAGATACGCAGTATTTT
CSVTPSTDTQYF
>TRBJ1-1|many|-|TRBV7-3
TGTGCCAGCAGCTTTTCAGTGAACACTGAAGCTTTCTTT
CASSFSVNTEAFF
>TRBJ2-3|many|TRBD1|TRBV9
TGTGCCAGCAGCGACGGGACAGGGAGCACAGATACGCAGTATTTT
CASSDGTGSTDTQYF
>TRBJ1-5|many|-|TRBV20-1
TGCAGTGCTTCCACAGGGTGGAATCAGCCCCAGCATTTT
CSASTGWNQPQHF
>TRBJ2-3|-|TRBD1|TRBV20-1
TGCAGTGCCTGGGGACAGCTTAACACAGATACGCAGTATTTT
CSAWGQLNTDTQYF
>TRBJ2-7|many|-|TRBV5-4
TGTGCCAGCAGCTCCCCCCGAGGGCCCTCGAGCTCCTACGAGCAGTACTTC
CASSSPRGPSSSYEQYF
>TRBJ2-5|many|TRBD2|TRBV4-3
TGCGCCAGCAGCCTAAACCACGGAGCGGGGGGAAGAGAGACCCAGTACTTC
CASSLNHGAGGRETQYF
>TRBJ1-5|many|-|TRBV10-3
TGTGCCATCAGCCAGGGGTTCAGAAGCAATCAGCCCCAGCATTTT
CAISQGFRSNQPQHF
>TRBJ2-3|many|-|TRBV5-1
TGCGCCAGCAGCCCCCCGTGGGGGCTGGGCACAGATACGCAGTATTTT
CASSPPWGLGTDTQYF
>TRBJ1-2|many|-|TRBV29-1
TGCAGCGTAAAAACCGGACTCAAGGCTTATGGCTACACCTTC
CSVKTGLKAYGYTF
>TRBJ2-1|many|-|TRBV7-9
TGTGCCAGCAGCATCACCTGGGACTCCCCCCCGTTCTTC
CASSITWDSPPFF
>TRBJ2-1|many|-|TRBV10-3
TGTGCCATCAGTGGGTCCGCCGAGCAGTTCTTC
CAISGSAEQFF
>TRBJ1-3|many|-|TRBV6-1
TGTGCCAGCAGCCCCACAGGTCCCTTCTCTGGAAACACCATATATTTT
CASSPTGPFSGNTIYF
>TRBJ1-1|many|-|TRBV7-3
TGTGCCAGCAGCCCGATGGGGCACACTGAAGCTTTCTTT
CASSPMGHTEAFF
>TRBJ2-5|many|TRBD1|TRBV18
TGTGCCAGCTCACCGACAGGGCAAGAGACCCAGTACTTC
CASSPTGQETQYF
>TRBJ2-3|many|-|TRBV6-5
TGTGCCAGCAGTTTAACGGACACAGATACGCAGTATTTT
CASSLTDTDTQYF
>TRBJ1-4|many|TRBD1|TRBV11-1
TGTGCCAGCAGCTCAGCCCCGGGACAGGTCGATTCGCGTGAAAAACTGTTTTTT
CASSSAPGQVDSREKLFF
>TRBJ2-2|many|-|TRBV5-1
TGCGCCAGCAGCCTGGACGGGACCGGGGAGCTGTTTTTT
CASSLDGTGELFF
>TRBJ2-1|many|TRBD2|TRBV7-8
TGTGCCAGCAGCTTATGGCCTAGCGGGGTTCTTGCGCTCTACAATGAGCAGTTCTTC
CASSLWPSGVLALYNEQFF
>TRBJ2-7|many|TRBD2|TRBV7-2
TGTGCCAGCAGCCCAGTCGGGACTAGCACCTACGAGCAGTACTTC
CASSPVGTSTYEQYF
>TRBJ1-2|many|-|TRBV15
TGTGCCACCAGCAGAACCCCGGGACGCGTTGGGGGCTACACCTTC
CATSRTPGRVGGYTF
>TRBJ2-1|many|-|TRBV7-9
TGTGCCAGCAGTGGGGGAAGGGGAGAGGGCTCCTACAATGAGCAGTTCTTC
CASSGGRGEGSYNEQFF
>TRBJ2-5|many|TRBD2|TRBV20-1
TGCAGTGCTCCCCGGGAGGGGCAAGAGACCCAGTACTTC
CSAPREGQETQYF
>TRBJ1-3|many|-|TRBV2
TGTGCCAGCAAATGGAGCTTTGGAAACACCATATATTTT
CASKWSFGNTIYF
>TRBJ2-7|many|-|TRBV29-1
TGCAGCGTTGAGCGGGGGACAGGAACTGGCGAGCAGTACTTC
CSVERGTGTGEQYF
>TRBJ1-3|many|-|TRBV29-1
TGCAGCGTTGAAGATCCCCGGAACACCATATATTTT
CSVEDPRNTIYF
>TRBJ1-5|many|TRBD1|TRBV20-1
TGCAGTGCTAGCCGCCGGGACAGTGGAAATCAGCCCCAGCATTTT
CSASRRDSGNQPQHF
>TRBJ2-3|many|-|TRBV5-1
TGCGCCAGCAGCTTTGGGATAGCGACAACAGATACGCAGTATTTT
CASSFGIATTDTQYF
>TRBJ2-7|many|TRBD1|TRBV5-1
TGCGCCAGCAGCCCCGGGACAGGCCTTGGGGAGCAGTACTTC
CASSPGTGLGEQYF
>TRBJ2-2|-|-|TRBV18
TGTGCCAGCTCACCAATGGACACCGGGGAGCTGTTTTTT
CASSPMDTGELFF
>TRBJ2-5|many|-|TRBV3-1
TGTGCCAGCAGCCAAGAGTACAGGGAAGAGACCCAGTACTTC
CASSQEYREETQYF
>TRBJ1-2|many|TRBD1|TRBV3-1
TGTGCCAGCAGCCATACAGGGGTCGGCTACACCTTC
CASSHTGVGYTF
>TRBJ2-1|many|TRBD2|TRBV14
TGTGCCAGCAGCCGGGGGGGGAAGAATGAGCAGTTCTTC
CASSRGGKNEQFF
>TRBJ1-6|many|TRBD1|TRBV20-1
TGCAGTGCCTCAGGGGGGAATAATTCACCCCTCCACTTT
CSASGGNNSPLHF
>TRBJ2-5|many|-|TRBV7-9
TGTGCCAGCAGCTTAGAGTGGGCCGACGGGACCCAGTACTTC
CASSLEWADGTQYF
>TRBJ1-5|many|-|TRBV18
TGTGCCAGCTCACCAGGTCTCGAGGAGGGTAACAATCAGCCCCAGCATTTT
CASSPGLEEGNNQPQHF
>TRBJ1-5|many|-|TRBV4-1
TGCGCCAGCAGCCAAGTGGGCCATAGCAATCAGCCCCAGCATTTT
CASSQVGHSNQPQHF
>TRBJ2-5|many|-|TRBV29-1
TGCAGCGTTGTGAGGAGAGAGACCCAGTACTTC
CSVVRRETQYF
>TRBJ2-2|many|-|TRBV7-8
TGTGCCAGCAGCTTAGGGGGGATAGGGTTAAGTCTTGGGGAGCTGTTTTTT
CASSLGGIGLSLGELFF
>TRBJ1-2|many|TRBD1|TRBV11-2
TGTGCCAGCAGCCCGGGACAGAGCCTTAACTATGGCTACACCTTC
CASSPGQSLNYGYTF
>TRBJ2-7|many|TRBD1|TRBV7-2
TGTGCCAGCAGCCTCTATGACCAGGGGGTCTACGAGCAGTACTTC
CASSLYDQGVYEQYF
>TRBJ2-4|many|TRBD1|TRBV3-1
TGTGCCAGCAGCCAAGTCAAAGGGGGCGGACGTAGAACGGACATTCAGTACTTC
CASSQVKGGGRRTDIQYF
>TRBJ1-2|many|-|TRBV11-2
TGTGCCAGCAGCTTAAGTCCGAACTATGGCTACACCTTC
CASSLSPNYGYTF